The 10 T cell receptor beta chains listed next were all sequenced from one sample in a study of CXCR3-negative and CXCR3-positive naive CD8 T cells. Study-level findings and limits: The study found more hydrophobic TRB CDR3s in CXCR3-positive naive cells than in CXCR3-negative naive cells.

What these receptors recognize is not known. In preparing the TRB cDNA libraries, 5' RACE with UMI labels was used. Using the 5' RACE reads, TCRdb records one entry per CDR3 protein without DNA. This table lists tens of thousands of distinct CDR3 sequences. The sequencing sample was made of naive CXCR3+ CD8+ T cells from blood. Indicated subset: CD45RO-CCR7+CD27+CD95- naive CD8+ T cells expressing CXCR3 (TNR3+). The receptors were sampled from a human donor in good health. Some clones in this sample may be carry-over from other donors' samples.

The rearrangement uses TRBV5-5 and TRBJ2-5. This CDR3 has 13 amino acids. Germline V gene lookup returns CDR1 SGHKS and CDR2 YYEKEE (reference sequence). The CDR3 reads CASSLELRGTQYF.

V usage is TRBV4-3 and J usage is TRBJ2-1; TCRdb's D call of TRBD1 is untestable without DNA. Germline V lookup: CDR1 LGHNA, CDR2 YSLEER. The CDR3 runs 16 residues. The chain's CDR3 is CASSQDHQGPYNEQFF.

This chain joins TRBV20-1 and TRBJ1-4; TCRdb designates TRBD1, a call that cannot be tested without DNA. The CDR3 has 14 amino acids. Germline CDR1 reads DFQATT; CDR2 reads SNEGSKA (reference sequence). The CDR3 reads CSAAVPRGEEKLFF.

The chain carries TRBV12-5 and TRBJ2-7; TCRdb designates TRBD1, a call that cannot be tested without DNA. The CDR3 has 14 residues. The V gene's germline CDR1 is LGHNT and CDR2 FRNRAP. CDR3 residues: CASGHGQGFYEQYF.

The rearrangement links TRBV6-2 or TRBV6-3 to TRBJ2-3; as DNA is missing, the TRBD1 call by TCRdb cannot be tested. This CDR3 contains 15 residues. CDR1 and CDR2 from the germline V gene are MNHEY and SVGEGT. The CDR3 sequence is CASIERGGAPDTQYF.

V usage is TRBV14 and J usage is TRBJ2-4. Germline CDR1 reads SGHDN; CDR2 reads FVKESK. The CDR3 length is 14 residues. This CDR3 is CASSLGLAKNIQYF.

The chain combines TRBV7-9 with TRBJ2-2; TCRdb's assignment of TRBD1 cannot be checked, as there is no DNA. This CDR3 region has 13 residues. CDR1 and CDR2 (germline): SEHNR, FQNEAQ (reference sequence). CDR3 loop: CASSPPGSGELFF.

The V gene is TRBV4-3, the J gene TRBJ2-2; the TRBD1 assignment by TCRdb is unverifiable without DNA. Germline V gene data show CDR1 as LGHNA and CDR2 as YSLEER. The CDR3 length is 15 residues. The CDR3 sequence is CASSQAGQGSGELFF.

The rearrangement links TRBV14 to TRBJ2-3; the D gene TCRdb calls, TRBD1, cannot be checked with no DNA. CDR1 is SGHDN and CDR2 is FVKESK in the germline V gene. This CDR3 has 17 residues. The CDR3 reads CASSLPSWGTNTDTQYF.

This rearrangement joins TRBV5-5 to TRBJ1-2; the D call from TCRdb, TRBD1, cannot be confirmed without DNA. The CDR3 contains 20 residues. Germline CDR1 is SGHKS and CDR2 is YYEKEE (reference sequence). The CDR3 region is CASSAGTGTSDLHETYGYTF.